The 27 T cell receptor beta chains below all came from one sample that was sequenced in a study of cytomegalovirus exposure and HLA in healthy donors. The PCR employed 60 Vbeta primers together with 13 Jbeta primers. Profiling relied on immunoSEQ multiplex PCR, and the TCRdb table lists in-frame clones only, not all of them. The sample includes around 180,000 clones, over 75% of them seen just once. The sample comprised PBMCs. These receptors all stem from a woman aged 50 to 60 in good health and CMV-seronegative.

The chain is built from TRBV7-9 and TRBJ2-1, with 8 bases matching TRBD1. Per the germline V gene, CDR1 is SEHNR and CDR2 is FQNEAQ (reference sequence). The CDR3 consists of 15 residues. V gave up 5 bases and J gave up 4 bases; unmatched junction bases: 7. In nucleotides, the CDR3 is TGTGCCAGCAGCACCGGACAGGGCTTATACAATGAGCAGTTCTTC. Translation gives CASSTGQGLYNEQFF.

This chain connects TRBV5-1 to TRBJ2-1; 8 positions match TRBD1. Germline values: CDR1 SGHRS, CDR2 YFSETQ. This CDR3 has 17 amino acids. J lost 5 bases, V lost 0 bases, and 10 bases had no gene match. The CDR3 DNA reads TGCGCCAGCAGCTTGGATTCGAGGACAGGGATCCACAATGAGCAGTTCTTC. Translated, it gives CASSLDSRTGIHNEQFF.

J is TRBJ2-6 and V is TRBV28, with D possibly TRBD1 on 6 matching bases. The CDR3 has 14 residues. Trimming cost V 5 bases and J 2 bases, with 7 bases left between them. Per germline, CDR1 MDHEN and CDR2 SYDVKM. The CDR3 protein is CASSNRAGANVLTF. DNA of the CDR3: TGTGCCAGCAGTAACAGGGCTGGGGCCAACGTCCTGACTTTC.

This chain links TRBV19 with TRBJ2-2; 8 bases map to TRBD2. V shed 8 bases and J 5 bases; nucleotides not matched to a gene: 13. Germline lookup yields CDR1 LNHDA and CDR2 SQIVND (reference sequence). CDR3 length equals 16 residues. CDR3 residues: CASRQRELARTGELFF. The DNA for the CDR3 is TGTGCCAGTCGGCAGCGGGAGCTTGCGAGAACCGGGGAGCTGTTTTTT.

This chain connects TRBV6-5 to TRBJ1-1, with D unclear. Germline-derived CDR1 and CDR2 are MNHEY and SVGAGI. With 2 bases removed from V and 1 base from J, the gap between germline ends came to 8 bases. The CDR3 totals 14 residues. The chain's CDR3 is CASSYTTPNTEAFF. The DNA of the CDR3 is TGTGCCAGCAGTTACACAACGCCGAACACTGAAGCTTTCTTT.

The V gene is TRBV15, the J gene TRBJ2-3; TRBD2 agrees at 10 bases. Per germline, CDR1 LNHNV and CDR2 YYDKDF (reference sequence). This CDR3 comprises 17 residues. The trim removed 6 bases at V and 5 bases at J, leaving 14 bases unmatched. CDR3 nucleotide sequence: TGTGCCACCAGTAGAAAAATCGGGACTAGCGAGGGAGATACGCAGTATTTT. Protein: CATSRKIGTSEGDTQYF.

This rearrangement joins TRBV29-1 to TRBJ2-1; 10 bases align to TRBD2. Germline assignment: CDR1 SQVTM and CDR2 ANQGSEA. This CDR3 spans 13 amino acids. CDR3 nucleotides: TGCAGTGCTACTAGCGGGGTCTACAATGAGCAGTTCTTC. Translated: CSATSGVYNEQFF.

This clone appeared a single time. This chain connects TRBV28 to TRBJ1-5; tentatively, D is TRBD1 (6 bases). The CDR3 covers 16 residues. V was cut by 9 bases and J by 0 bases, with 18 bases left in between. CDR1 and CDR2 from the germline V gene are MDHEN and SYDVKM. The chain's CDR3 is CASTGRGAGSNQPQHF. CDR3 sequence (DNA): TGTGCCAGTACGGGACGGGGGGCGGGTAGCAATCAGCCCCAGCATTTT.

This clone appeared a single time. The chain uses TRBV7-9 and TRBJ2-5, with D maybe TRBD2 (6 bases). The germline V gene has CDR1 SEHNR and CDR2 FQNEAQ (reference sequence). This CDR3 contains 15 residues. Trimming stripped 4 bases from V and 5 bases from J, with 17 bases between. The CDR3: CASSSSSGGRETQYF. Written as DNA, the CDR3 is TGTGCCAGCAGCTCAAGTTCCGGGGGTAGGGAGACCCAGTACTTC. Filled out from reference TRBV7-9 and TRBJ2-5, the complete variable domain reads DTGVSQNPRHKITKRGQNVTFRCDPISEHNRLYWYRQTLGQGPEFLTYFQNEAQLEKSRLLSDRFSAERPKGSFSTLEIQRTEQGDSAMYLCASSSSSGGRETQYFGPGTRLLVL.

This clone was detected a few times. The chain has TRBV19 and TRBJ2-7; D might be TRBD2 (6 bases). V was clipped by 4 bases and J by 0 bases, with 10 bases between them. The CDR3 runs to 14 residues. The germline V gene encodes CDR1 LNHDA and CDR2 SQIVND (reference sequence). CDR3 protein: CASSTLASSYEQYF. DNA of the CDR3: TGTGCCAGTAGTACTCTAGCGAGCTCCTACGAGCAGTACTTC.

This clone was picked up a small number of times. This chain uses TRBV19 with TRBJ1-5, with D perhaps TRBD1 (5 bases). The CDR3 totals 12 residues. Germline lookup yields CDR1 LNHDA and CDR2 SQIVND (reference sequence). The V end lost 5 bases, the J end lost 7 bases, and 9 bases lay between the germline ends. CDR3 loop: CASSPPGQPQHF. In DNA form, the CDR3 reads TGTGCCAGTAGTCCTCCAGGGCAGCCCCAGCATTTT.

This chain joins TRBV5-1 and TRBJ2-1, with 8 bases fitting TRBD2. The CDR3 runs to 15 residues. Germline V lookup: CDR1 SGHRS, CDR2 YFSETQ. V gave up 2 bases and J gave up 4 bases; unmatched junction bases: 5. The CDR3 nucleotides are TGCGCCAGCAGCTTCGACGGGGGGGCGTACAATGAGCAGTTCTTC. As protein: CASSFDGGAYNEQFF.

V is TRBV7-3 and J is TRBJ2-1; D is unclear. Germline CDR1 and CDR2: SGHTA and FQGTGA. This CDR3 has 12 residues. V was pared by 2 bases and J by 5 bases, with 4 bases between. The CDR3 here is CASSLEHNEQFF. CDR3 nucleotides: TGTGCCAGCAGCTTAGAGCACAATGAGCAGTTCTTC. The variable domain in full, completed from reference TRBV7-3 and TRBJ2-1, reads GAGVSQTPSNKVTEKGKYVELRCDPISGHTALYWYRQSLGQGPEFLIYFQGTGAADDSGLPNDRFFAVRPEGSVSTLKIQRTERGDSAVYLCASSLEHNEQFFGPGTRLTVL.

The chain has TRBV9 and TRBJ2-1; D is ambiguous. This CDR3 region has 11 residues. Germline V CDR1 and CDR2: SGDLS, YYNGEE. CDR3 sequence: CVSSVYNEQFF. CDR3 coding DNA: TGTGTTTCTTCCGTCTACAATGAGCAGTTCTTC.

The V gene is TRBV29-1, the J gene TRBJ2-7; 12 bases align to TRBD2. CDR1 and CDR2 from the germline V gene are SQVTM and ANQGSEA. J was trimmed by 6 bases and V by 6 bases; bases with no gene match: 6. The CDR3 totals 13 residues. The CDR3, as DNA: TGCAGCGTAGAGACTAGCGGGGGCCTCGAGCAGTACTTC. Translating it yields CSVETSGGLEQYF.

The chain recombines TRBV6-5 with TRBJ1-1; 7 bases are shared with TRBD1. The J segment lost 5 bases and the V segment lost 2 bases, leaving 2 bases of the junction unmatched. CDR1 and CDR2 from the germline V gene are MNHEY and SVGAGI. CDR3 length: 13 amino acids. The CDR3 here is CASSYNRGTEAFF. CDR3 sequence (DNA): TGTGCCAGCAGTTACAACAGGGGAACTGAAGCTTTCTTT.

The chain uses TRBV28 and TRBJ2-1; 7 positions match TRBD1. This CDR3 contains 14 residues. Germline loops: CDR1 MDHEN, CDR2 SYDVKM. The V segment lost 8 bases and the J segment 5 bases; nucleotides outside the gene matches: 9. CDR3 amino acids: CASLRGTVDNEQFF. The CDR3 DNA sequence: TGTGCCAGCCTCAGGGGGACAGTTGACAATGAGCAGTTCTTC.

V and J are TRBV7-2 and TRBJ2-5; D may be TRBD2 (6 bases). This CDR3 is 14 amino acids long. Trimming took off 3 bases at V and 3 bases at J, with 11 bases between the two ends. Germline CDR1 SGHTA, CDR2 FQGNSA. The CDR3 spells CASSFGGRKETQYF. The CDR3 DNA reads TGTGCCAGCAGCTTCGGAGGGCGCAAAGAGACCCAGTACTTC. Full variable domain (missing parts from reference TRBV7-2 and TRBJ2-5): GAGVSQSPSNKVTEKGKDVELRCDPISGHTALYWYRQSLGQGLEFLIYFQGNSAPDKSGLPSDRFSAERTGGSVSTLTIQRTQQEDSAVYLCASSFGGRKETQYFGPGTRLLVL.

The chain has TRBV27 and TRBJ1-5; perhaps TRBD1 as D (6 bases). CDR1 is MNHEY and CDR2 is SMNVEV in the germline V gene (reference sequence). The germline V and J ends were trimmed by 6 bases and 6 bases, with 15 bases remaining between them. The CDR3 is 14 residues long. In DNA, the CDR3 is TGTGCCAGCAGCAGACAGGCCCGGGGTCAGCCCCAGCATTTT. Protein sequence: CASSRQARGQPQHF.

The genes are TRBV30 and TRBJ1-5; D unclear. The germline V gene encodes CDR1 GTSNPN and CDR2 SVGIG (reference sequence). The CDR3 sequence is 14 residues long. Trimming removed 5 bases at V and 4 bases at J, with 15 bases between. CDR3 in DNA: TGTGCCTGGGGTCCCACCCACAGAAATCAGCCCCAGCATTTT. This codes for CAWGPTHRNQPQHF.

This rearrangement joins TRBV7-2 to TRBJ2-5; 10 nucleotides match TRBD2. Trimming cost V 0 bases and J 5 bases; bases outside gene matches: 6. The CDR3 extends over 16 amino acids. Germline V gives CDR1 SGHTA, CDR2 FQGNSA. The DNA of the CDR3 is TGTGCCAGCAGCTTAGCCGCTAGCGGGGGATGGGAGACCCAGTACTTC. It translates to CASSLAASGGWETQYF.

The rearrangement uses TRBV27 and TRBJ1-1; 9 nucleotides line up with TRBD1. This CDR3 has 15 residues. The V gene's germline CDR1 is MNHEY and CDR2 SMNVEV (reference sequence). Trimming cost V 5 bases and J 1 base; bases outside gene matches: 5. CDR3 bases: TGTGCCAGCAGTAGGGACAGGGTAGAGAACACTGAAGCTTTCTTT. It yields the protein CASSRDRVENTEAFF.

V usage is TRBV6-6 and J usage is TRBJ1-3; D gene ambiguous. The CDR3 sequence is 16 residues long. V was pared by 8 bases and J by 4 bases, with 21 bases between. The germline V gene has CDR1 MNHNY and CDR2 SVGAGI (reference sequence). The CDR3 nucleotides are TGTGCCAGCCAATCCGGGGTGTCAGATCAAGGAAACACCATATATTTT. Protein sequence: CASQSGVSDQGNTIYF.

The V call is TRBV5-5, the J call TRBJ1-1; D is uncertain. V was pared by 1 base and J by 6 bases, with 7 bases between. The CDR3 is 12 amino acids. The germline CDR1 and CDR2 sequences are SGHKS and YYEKEE (reference sequence). CDR3 sequence reads: CASSLFRSEAFF. The CDR3 DNA sequence: TGTGCCAGCAGCTTGTTTCGGTCTGAAGCTTTCTTT.

J is TRBJ2-7 and V is TRBV27, with D perhaps TRBD2 (6 bases). The V end was cut by 7 bases, the J end by 2 bases, with 18 bases between. This CDR3 contains 15 residues. CDR1 and CDR2 (germline): MNHEY, SMNVEV (reference sequence). CDR3 sequence: CASKIRLADPYEQYF. CDR3 nucleotide sequence: TGTGCCAGCAAAATTCGGTTAGCGGACCCCTACGAGCAGTACTTC.

This chain uses TRBV5-6 with TRBJ2-2, with a possible D match to TRBD1 (6 bases). V was pared by 4 bases and J by 13 bases, with 17 bases between. CDR1 and CDR2 (germline): SGHDT, YYEEEE. The CDR3 length is 13 residues. The CDR3 DNA reads as TGTGCCAGCAGCGACGGACAGACGCGCAGGCTGTTTTTT. Protein: CASSDGQTRRLFF.

This clone was seen a few times. The chain employs TRBV11-2 and TRBJ2-1; 7 positions match TRBD1. CDR3 length: 13 residues. Germline-derived CDR1 and CDR2 are SGHAT and FQNNGV. Losses at the gene ends were 4 bases for V and 9 bases for J; bases not matched to a gene: 6. The CDR3 DNA follows: TGTGCCAGCAGCTCGACAGGGAAGACTGAGCAGTTCTTC. This translates into CASSSTGKTEQFF.